This T cell receptor (beta chain) originates from a study of cytomegalovirus exposure and HLA in healthy donors. As for the study in general: There were around 390 genotyped donors. Of these, 75% to 85% fell in the genetic ancestry cluster associated with self-reported Caucasian donors.

Study-wide findings and caveats: Confirmation in vitro established that a few CMV-associated chains were specific for CMV antigens. Using the classifier, cytomegalovirus status was reportedly diagnosed with high specificity and sensitivity.

This clone was recorded only once. Antigen specificity is unknown. The PCR employed 60 Vbeta primers together with 13 Jbeta primers. Here immunoSEQ multiplex PCR was the method, and the copy in TCRdb shows in-frame clones only, minus some. In the table there are 150,000 to 200,000 clones, 82% of which are singletons. This sequence originates from a woman aged 50 to 60 in good health and CMV-seronegative. Sequenced material: PBMCs.

CDR3 loop: CASSPGLAGIAYNEQFF. Here the CDR3 DNA reads TGCGCCAGCAGCCCGGGACTAGCGGGAATCGCCTACAATGAGCAGTTCTTC. V usage is TRBV5-1 and J usage is TRBJ2-1; 13 positions agree with TRBD2. Germline loops: CDR1 SGHRS, CDR2 YFSETQ. The CDR3 spans 17 residues. Trimming took 4 bases from V and 2 from J; bases not matched to a gene: 6.